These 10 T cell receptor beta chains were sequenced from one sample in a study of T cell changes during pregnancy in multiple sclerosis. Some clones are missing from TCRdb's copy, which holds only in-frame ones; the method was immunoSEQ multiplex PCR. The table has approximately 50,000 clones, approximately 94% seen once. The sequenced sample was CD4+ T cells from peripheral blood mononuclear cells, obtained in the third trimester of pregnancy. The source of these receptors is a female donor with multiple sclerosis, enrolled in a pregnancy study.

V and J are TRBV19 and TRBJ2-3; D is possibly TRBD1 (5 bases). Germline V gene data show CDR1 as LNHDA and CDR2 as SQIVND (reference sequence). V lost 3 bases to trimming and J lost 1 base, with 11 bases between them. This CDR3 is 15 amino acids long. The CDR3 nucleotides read TGTGCCAGTAGTATCGTTTTCAGGGGCACAGATACGCAGTATTTT. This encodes CASSIVFRGTDTQYF. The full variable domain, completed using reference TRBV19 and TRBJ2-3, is DGGITQSPKYLFRKEGQNVTLSCEQNLNHDAMYWYRQDPGQGLRLIYYSQIVNDFQKGDIAEGYSVSREKKESFPLTVTSAQKNPTAFYLCASSIVFRGTDTQYFGPGTRLTVL.

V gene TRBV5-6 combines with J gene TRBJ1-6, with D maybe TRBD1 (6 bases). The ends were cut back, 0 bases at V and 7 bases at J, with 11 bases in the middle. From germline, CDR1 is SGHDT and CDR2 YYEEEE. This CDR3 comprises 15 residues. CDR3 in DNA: TGTGCCAGCAGCTTGGGGGACAAGATGAATTCACCCCTCCACTTT. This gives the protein CASSLGDKMNSPLHF. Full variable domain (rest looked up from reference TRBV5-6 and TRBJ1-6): DAGVTQSPTHLIKTRGQQVTLRCSPKSGHDTVSWYQQALGQGPQFIFQYYEEEERQRGNFPDRFSGHQFPNYSSELNVNALLLGDSALYLCASSLGDKMNSPLHFGNGTRLTVT.

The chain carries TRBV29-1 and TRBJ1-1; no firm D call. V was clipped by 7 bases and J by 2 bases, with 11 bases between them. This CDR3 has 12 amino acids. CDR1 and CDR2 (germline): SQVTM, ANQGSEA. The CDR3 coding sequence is TGCAGCGCTTGCCCCCTAAACACTGAAGCTTTCTTT. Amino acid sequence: CSACPLNTEAFF.

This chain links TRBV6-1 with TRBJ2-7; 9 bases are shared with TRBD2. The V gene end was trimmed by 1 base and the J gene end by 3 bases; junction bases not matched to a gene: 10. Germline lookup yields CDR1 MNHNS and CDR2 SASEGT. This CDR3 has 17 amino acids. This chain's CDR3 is CASSEDFGLAGYYEQYF. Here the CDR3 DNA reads TGTGCCAGCAGTGAAGATTTTGGGCTAGCGGGATACTACGAGCAGTACTTC.

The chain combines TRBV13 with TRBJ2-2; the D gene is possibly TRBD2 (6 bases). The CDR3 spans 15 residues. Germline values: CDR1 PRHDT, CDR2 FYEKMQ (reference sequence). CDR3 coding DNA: TGTGCGACAACCCCGGAGGGGCCAGGGACCGGGGAGCTGTTTTTT. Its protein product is CATTPEGPGTGELFF.

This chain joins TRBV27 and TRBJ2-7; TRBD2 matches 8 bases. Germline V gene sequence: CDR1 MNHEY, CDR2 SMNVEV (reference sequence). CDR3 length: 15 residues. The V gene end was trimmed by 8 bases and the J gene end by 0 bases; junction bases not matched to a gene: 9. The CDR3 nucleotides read TGTGCCAGCGGAAGGGACGCGGGGGGCTCCTACGAGCAGTACTTC. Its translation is CASGRDAGGSYEQYF.

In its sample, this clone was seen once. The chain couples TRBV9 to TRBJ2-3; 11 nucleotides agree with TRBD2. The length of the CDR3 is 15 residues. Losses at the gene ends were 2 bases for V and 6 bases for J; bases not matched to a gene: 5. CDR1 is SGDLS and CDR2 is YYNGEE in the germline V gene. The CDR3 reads CASSVIAGGLDTQYF. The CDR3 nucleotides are TGTGCCAGCAGCGTTATAGCGGGGGGGCTGGATACGCAGTATTTT.

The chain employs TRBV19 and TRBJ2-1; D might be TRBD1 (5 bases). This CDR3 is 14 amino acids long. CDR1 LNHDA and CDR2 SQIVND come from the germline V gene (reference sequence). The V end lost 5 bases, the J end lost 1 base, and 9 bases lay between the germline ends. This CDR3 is CASSWRQSYNEQFF. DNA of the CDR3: TGTGCCAGTAGTTGGCGACAGTCCTACAATGAGCAGTTCTTC.

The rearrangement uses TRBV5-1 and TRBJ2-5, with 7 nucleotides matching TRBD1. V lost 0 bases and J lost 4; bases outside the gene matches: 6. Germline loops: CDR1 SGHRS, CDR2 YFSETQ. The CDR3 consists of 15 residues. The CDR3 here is CASSLAGGTRETQYF. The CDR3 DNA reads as TGCGCCAGCAGCTTGGCAGGGGGTACGCGAGAGACCCAGTACTTC.

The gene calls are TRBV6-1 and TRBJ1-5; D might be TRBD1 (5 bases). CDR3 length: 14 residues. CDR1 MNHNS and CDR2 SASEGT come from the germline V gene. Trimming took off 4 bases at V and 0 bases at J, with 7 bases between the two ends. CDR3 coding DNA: TGTGCCAGCAGTGTAGACAGTAGCAATCAGCCCCAGCATTTT. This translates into CASSVDSSNQPQHF.